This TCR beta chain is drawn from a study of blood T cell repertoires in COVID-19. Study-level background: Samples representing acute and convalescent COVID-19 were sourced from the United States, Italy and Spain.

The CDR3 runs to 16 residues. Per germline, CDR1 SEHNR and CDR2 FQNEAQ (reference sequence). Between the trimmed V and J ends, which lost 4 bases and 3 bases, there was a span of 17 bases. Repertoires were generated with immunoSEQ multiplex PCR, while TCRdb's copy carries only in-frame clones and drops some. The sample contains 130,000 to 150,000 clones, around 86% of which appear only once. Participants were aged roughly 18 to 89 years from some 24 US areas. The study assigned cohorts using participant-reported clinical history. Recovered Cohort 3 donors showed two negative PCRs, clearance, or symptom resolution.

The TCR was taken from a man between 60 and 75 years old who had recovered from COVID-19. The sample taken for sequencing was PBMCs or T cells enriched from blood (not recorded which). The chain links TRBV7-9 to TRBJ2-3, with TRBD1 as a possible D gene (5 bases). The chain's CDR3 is CASSSNRRQRTDTQYF. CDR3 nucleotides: TGTGCCAGCAGCTCAAACCGTAGACAGAGGACAGATACGCAGTATTTT.